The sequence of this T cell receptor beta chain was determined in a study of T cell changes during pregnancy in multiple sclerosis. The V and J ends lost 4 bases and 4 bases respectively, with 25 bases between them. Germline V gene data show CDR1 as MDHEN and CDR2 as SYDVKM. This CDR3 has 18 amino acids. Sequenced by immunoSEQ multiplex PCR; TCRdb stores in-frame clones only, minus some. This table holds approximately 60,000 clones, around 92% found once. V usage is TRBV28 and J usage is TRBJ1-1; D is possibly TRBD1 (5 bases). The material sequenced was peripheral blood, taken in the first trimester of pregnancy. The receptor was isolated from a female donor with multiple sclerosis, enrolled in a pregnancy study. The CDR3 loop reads CASSSERSLEGRGTEAFF. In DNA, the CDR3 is TGTGCCAGCAGTTCCGAAAGGTCCCTGGAGGGGAGAGGCACTGAAGCTTTCTTT.